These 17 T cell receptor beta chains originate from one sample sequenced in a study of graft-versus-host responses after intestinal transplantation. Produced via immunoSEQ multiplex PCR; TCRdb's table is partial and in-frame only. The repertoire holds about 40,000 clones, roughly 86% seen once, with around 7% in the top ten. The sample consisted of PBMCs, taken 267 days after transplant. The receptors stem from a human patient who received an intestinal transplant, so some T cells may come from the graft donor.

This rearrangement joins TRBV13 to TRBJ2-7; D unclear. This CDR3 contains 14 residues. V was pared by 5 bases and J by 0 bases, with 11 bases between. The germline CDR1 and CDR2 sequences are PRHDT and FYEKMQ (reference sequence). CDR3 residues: CASSPARLSYEQYF. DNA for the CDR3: TGTGCCAGCAGCCCTGCCCGGCTCTCCTACGAGCAGTACTTC.

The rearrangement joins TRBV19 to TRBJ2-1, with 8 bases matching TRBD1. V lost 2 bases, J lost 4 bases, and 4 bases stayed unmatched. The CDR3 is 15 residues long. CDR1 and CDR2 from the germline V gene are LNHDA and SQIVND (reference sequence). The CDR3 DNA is TGTGCCAGTAGTATATGGGGGGACAGGTACAATGAGCAGTTCTTC. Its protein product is CASSIWGDRYNEQFF.

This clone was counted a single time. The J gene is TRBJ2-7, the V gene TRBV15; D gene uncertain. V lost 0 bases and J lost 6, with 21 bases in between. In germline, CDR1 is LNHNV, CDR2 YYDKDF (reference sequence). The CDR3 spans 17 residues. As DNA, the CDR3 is TGTGCCACCAGCAGAGACTTAACCGGGCCCAAATCTTCCGAGCAGTACTTC. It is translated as CATSRDLTGPKSSEQYF.

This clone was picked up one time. This CDR3 is CASSSSPPGYSPLHF. CDR3 DNA: TGTGCCAGCAGCTCTTCCCCCCCCGGATACTCACCCCTCCACTTT. The genes are TRBV5-5 and TRBJ1-6; D remains ambiguous. Germline CDR1 reads SGHKS; CDR2 reads YYEKEE (reference sequence). With 3 bases removed from V and 10 bases from J, the gap between germline ends came to 17 bases. There are 15 residues in the CDR3. Combining the CDR3 with reference TRBV5-5 and TRBJ1-6 gives the whole variable domain DAGVTQSPTHLIKTRGQQVTLRCSPISGHKSVSWYQQVLGQGPQFIFQYYEKEERGRGNFPDRFSARQFPNYSSELNVNALLLGDSALYLCASSSSPPGYSPLHFGNGTRLTVT.

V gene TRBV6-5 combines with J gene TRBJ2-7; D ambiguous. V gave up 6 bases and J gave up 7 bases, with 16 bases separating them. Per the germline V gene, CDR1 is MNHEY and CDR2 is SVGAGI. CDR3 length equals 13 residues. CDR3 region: CASSRIAGREQYF. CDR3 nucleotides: TGTGCCAGCAGCCGCATCGCCGGGCGTGAGCAGTACTTC.

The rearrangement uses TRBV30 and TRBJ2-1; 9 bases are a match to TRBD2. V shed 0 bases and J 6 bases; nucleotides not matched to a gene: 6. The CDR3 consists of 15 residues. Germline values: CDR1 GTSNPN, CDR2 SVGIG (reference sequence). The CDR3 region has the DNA TGTGCCTGGAGTGTACTCCCACTAGCGGGCAATGAGCAGTTCTTC. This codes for CAWSVLPLAGNEQFF. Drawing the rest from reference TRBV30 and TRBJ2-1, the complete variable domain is SQTIHQWPATLVQPVGSPLSLECTVEGTSNPNLYWYRQAAGRGLQLLFYSVGIGQISSEVPQNLSASRPQDRQFILSSKKLLLSDSGFYLCAWSVLPLAGNEQFFGPGTRLTVL.

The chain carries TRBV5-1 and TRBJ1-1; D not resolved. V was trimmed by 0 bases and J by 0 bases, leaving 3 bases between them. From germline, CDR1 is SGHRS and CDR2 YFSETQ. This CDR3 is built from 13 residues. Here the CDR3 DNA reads TGCGCCAGCAGCTTGGTTGTGAACACTGAAGCTTTCTTT. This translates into CASSLVVNTEAFF.

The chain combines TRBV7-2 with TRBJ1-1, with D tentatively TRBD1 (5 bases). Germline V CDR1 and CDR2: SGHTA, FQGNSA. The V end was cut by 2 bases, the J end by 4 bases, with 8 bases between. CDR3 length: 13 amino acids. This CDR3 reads CASSLWGGTEAFF. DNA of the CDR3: TGTGCCAGCAGCTTATGGGGCGGCACTGAAGCTTTCTTT.

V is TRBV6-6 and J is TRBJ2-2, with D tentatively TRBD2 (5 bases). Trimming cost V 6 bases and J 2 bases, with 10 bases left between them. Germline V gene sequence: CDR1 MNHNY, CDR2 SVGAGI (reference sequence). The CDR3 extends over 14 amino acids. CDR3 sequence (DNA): TGTGCCAGCAGCGAGGGTATCAACACCGGGGAGCTGTTTTTT. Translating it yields CASSEGINTGELFF.

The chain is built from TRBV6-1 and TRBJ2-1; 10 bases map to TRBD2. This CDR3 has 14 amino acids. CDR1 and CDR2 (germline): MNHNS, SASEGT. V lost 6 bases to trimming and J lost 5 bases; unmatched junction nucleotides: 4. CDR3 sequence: CASRDLAGDNEQFF. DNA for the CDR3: TGTGCCAGCAGGGATCTAGCGGGAGACAATGAGCAGTTCTTC.

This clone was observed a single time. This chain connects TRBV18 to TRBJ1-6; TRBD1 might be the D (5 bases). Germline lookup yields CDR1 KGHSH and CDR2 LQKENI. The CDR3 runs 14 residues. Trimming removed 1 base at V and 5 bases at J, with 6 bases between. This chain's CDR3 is CASSPRGNNSPLHF. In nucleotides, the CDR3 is TGTGCCAGCTCACCACGGGGCAATAATTCACCCCTCCACTTT.

In DNA form, the CDR3 reads TGTGCCCGTACGGGAGAGAGTCCTGGCTACACCTTC. It yields the protein CARTGESPGYTF. The chain employs TRBV30 and TRBJ1-2; D call uncertain. Trimming took off 8 bases at V and 7 bases at J, with 17 bases between the two ends. This CDR3 is built from 12 residues. Germline values: CDR1 GTSNPN, CDR2 SVGIG (reference sequence).

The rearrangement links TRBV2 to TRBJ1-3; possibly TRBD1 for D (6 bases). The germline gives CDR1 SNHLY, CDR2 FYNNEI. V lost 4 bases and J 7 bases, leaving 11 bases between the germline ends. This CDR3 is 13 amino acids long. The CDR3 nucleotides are TGTGCCAGCAGTGGGGGGCAGGGGAACACCATATATTTT. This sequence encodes CASSGGQGNTIYF.

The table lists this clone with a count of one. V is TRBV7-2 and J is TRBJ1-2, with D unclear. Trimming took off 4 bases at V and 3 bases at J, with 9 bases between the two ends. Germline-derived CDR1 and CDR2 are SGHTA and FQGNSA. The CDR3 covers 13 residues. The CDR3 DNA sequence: TGTGCCAGCAGCTACGGCTCCTACTATGGCTACACCTTC. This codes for CASSYGSYYGYTF.

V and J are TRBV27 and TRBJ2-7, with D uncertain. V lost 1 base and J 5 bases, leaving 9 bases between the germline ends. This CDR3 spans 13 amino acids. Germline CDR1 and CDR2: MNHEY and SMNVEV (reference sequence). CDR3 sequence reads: CASSLYQFNEQYF. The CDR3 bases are TGTGCCAGCAGTTTATACCAGTTTAACGAGCAGTACTTC.

CDR3 sequence reads: CASTRQGFSTDTQYF. CDR3 nucleotide sequence: TGTGCCAGCACCAGACAGGGATTTTCCACAGATACGCAGTATTTT. V and J are TRBV11-3 and TRBJ2-3, with 7 bases matching TRBD1. With V trimmed by 7 bases and J by 2 bases, 9 bases remained unmatched. Germline CDR1 and CDR2: SGHNT and YENEEA. This CDR3 spans 15 amino acids.

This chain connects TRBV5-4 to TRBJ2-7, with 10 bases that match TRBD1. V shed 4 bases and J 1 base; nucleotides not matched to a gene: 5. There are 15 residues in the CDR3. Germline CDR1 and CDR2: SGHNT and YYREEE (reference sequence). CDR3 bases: TGTGCCAGCAGCGTAGGGGACAGGGGATCCTACGAGCAGTACTTC. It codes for CASSVGDRGSYEQYF.